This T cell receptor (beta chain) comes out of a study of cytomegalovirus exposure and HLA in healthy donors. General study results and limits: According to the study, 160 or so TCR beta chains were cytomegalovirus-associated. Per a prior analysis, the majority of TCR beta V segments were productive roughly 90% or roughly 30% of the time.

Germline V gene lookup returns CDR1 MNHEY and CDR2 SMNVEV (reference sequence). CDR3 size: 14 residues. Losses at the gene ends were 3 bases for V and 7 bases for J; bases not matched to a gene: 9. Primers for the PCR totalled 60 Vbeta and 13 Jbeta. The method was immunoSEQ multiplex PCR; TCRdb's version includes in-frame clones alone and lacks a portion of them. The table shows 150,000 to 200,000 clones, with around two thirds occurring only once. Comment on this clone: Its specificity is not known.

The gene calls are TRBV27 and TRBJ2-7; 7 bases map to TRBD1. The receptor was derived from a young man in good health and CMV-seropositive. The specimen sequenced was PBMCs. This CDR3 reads CASSFKGQSREQYF. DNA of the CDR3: TGTGCCAGCAGTTTCAAGGGACAGAGTAGGGAGCAGTACTTC.